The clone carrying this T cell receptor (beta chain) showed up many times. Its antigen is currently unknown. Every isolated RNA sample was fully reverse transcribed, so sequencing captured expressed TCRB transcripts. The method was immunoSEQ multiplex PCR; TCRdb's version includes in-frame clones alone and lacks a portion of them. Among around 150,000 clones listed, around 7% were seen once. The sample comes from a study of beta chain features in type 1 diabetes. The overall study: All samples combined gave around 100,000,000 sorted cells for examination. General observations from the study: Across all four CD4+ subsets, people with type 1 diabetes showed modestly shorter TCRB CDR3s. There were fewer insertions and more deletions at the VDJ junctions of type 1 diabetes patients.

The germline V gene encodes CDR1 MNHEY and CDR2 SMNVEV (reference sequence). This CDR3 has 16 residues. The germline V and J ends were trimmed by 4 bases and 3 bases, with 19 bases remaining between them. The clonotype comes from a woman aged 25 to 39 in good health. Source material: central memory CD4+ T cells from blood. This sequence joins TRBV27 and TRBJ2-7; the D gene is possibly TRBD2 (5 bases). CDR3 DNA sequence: TGTGCCAGCAGTTCCCCCCGGGGTAGCGCCCACTACGAGCAGTACTTC. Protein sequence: CASSSPRGSAHYEQYF.